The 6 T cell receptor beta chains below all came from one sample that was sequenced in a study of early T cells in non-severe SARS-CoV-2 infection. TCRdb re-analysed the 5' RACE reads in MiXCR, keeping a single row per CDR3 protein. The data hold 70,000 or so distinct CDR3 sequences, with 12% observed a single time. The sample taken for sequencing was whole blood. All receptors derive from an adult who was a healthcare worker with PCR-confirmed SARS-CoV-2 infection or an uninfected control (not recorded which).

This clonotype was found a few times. CDR3 bases: TGTGCCAGCAGTGGCCCTCGGGGGCCCCAGCATTTT. Translated, it gives CASSGPRGPQHF. The V gene is TRBV12-3 or TRBV12-4, the J gene TRBJ1-5; unclear D gene. This CDR3 is built from 12 residues. Trimming pared 5 bases from V and 9 bases from J, leaving 11 bases between.

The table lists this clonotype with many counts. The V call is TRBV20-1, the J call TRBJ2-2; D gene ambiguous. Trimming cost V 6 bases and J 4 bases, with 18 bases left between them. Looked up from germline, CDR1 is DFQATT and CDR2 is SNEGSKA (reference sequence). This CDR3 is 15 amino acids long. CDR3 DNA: TGCAGTGCCTCTGCCGCGTCACGGGCCACCGGGGAGCTGTTTTTT. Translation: CSASAASRATGELFF.

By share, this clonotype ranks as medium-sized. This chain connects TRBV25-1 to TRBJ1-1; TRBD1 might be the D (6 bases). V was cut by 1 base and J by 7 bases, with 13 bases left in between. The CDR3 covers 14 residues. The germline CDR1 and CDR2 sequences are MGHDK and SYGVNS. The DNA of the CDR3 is TGTGCCAGCAGTGAATTGATGGGGGCAAGTGAAGCTTTCTTT. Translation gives CASSELMGASEAFF.

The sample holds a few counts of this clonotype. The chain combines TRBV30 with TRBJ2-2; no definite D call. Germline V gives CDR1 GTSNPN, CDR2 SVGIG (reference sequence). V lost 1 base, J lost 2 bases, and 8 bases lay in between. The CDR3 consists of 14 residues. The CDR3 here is CAWSAALNTGELFF. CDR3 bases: TGTGCCTGGAGTGCAGCACTCAACACCGGGGAGCTGTTTTTT.

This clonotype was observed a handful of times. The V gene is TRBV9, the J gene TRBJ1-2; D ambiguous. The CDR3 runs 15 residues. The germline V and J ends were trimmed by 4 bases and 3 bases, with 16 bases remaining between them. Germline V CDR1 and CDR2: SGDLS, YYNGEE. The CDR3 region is CASSSHPSGDYGYTF. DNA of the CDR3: TGTGCCAGCAGCTCCCACCCGTCTGGGGACTATGGCTACACCTTC.

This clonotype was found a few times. The CDR3 region has the DNA TGTGCCAGCAGGCCGGACGCAATCTATGGCTACACCTTC. Translated: CASRPDAIYGYTF. J is TRBJ1-2 and V is TRBV28; unclear D gene. Deletions cut 6 bases from V and 4 bases from J, with 12 bases between. This CDR3 region has 13 residues. Looked up from germline, CDR1 is MDHEN and CDR2 is SYDVKM.